This T cell receptor beta chain was profiled in a study of T cell responses to AZD1222 COVID-19 vaccine (dated by TCRdb to the early 2020s). Regarding the study in general: TCR sequencing was performed for about 250 trial participants, of whom about 200 were given two doses of AZD1222 and 26 were given two doses of MenACWY control vaccine. Trial participants were enrolled into age subgroups of 18-55, 56-69 and 70-plus years, which contained around 140, 26 and 57 TCR-sequenced participants, respectively. The paper's findings and limits, for the study overall: Conclusions about previously exposed vaccinees were limited because only five to seven AZD1222 recipients were SARS-CoV-2 seropositive at baseline. The vaccine-associated CD4 TCRs covered the entire spike protein, and the dominant responses fell in regions 160-218 and 743-854. Most participants were white British and females outnumbered males, and the authors suggested that clonal diversity may have been underestimated. The 56-69-year group was small, and its depth increase did not reach significance, likely because of low power. After two AZD1222 doses, spike-specific TCR breadth and depth were significantly higher than at day 0 and than in MenACWY recipients. Epitopes outside the regions mutated in the B.1.351 and B.1.1.7 variants were reportedly recognized by nearly half of the unique spike-specific TCRs. Because no day 14 peak-response samples were available, the repertoires could be characterized only after the peak T cell response.

The CDR3 numbers 18 residues from cysteine through phenylalanine. Left in the record is the CDR3 DNA by itself, 54 bases read in frame from the first base. Relative to germline, V is missing 5 bases and J is missing 4 bases, with 17 bases of the junction outside any gene match. The germline V gene sets CDR1 to SGHRS and CDR2 to YFSETQ. The intended sense of this specimen's time point label: about 28 days (+/-7) after the second vaccine dose. AZD1222 recipients given second doses at about 4 weeks or at about 12 weeks were pooled, since spike-specific TCR depth and breadth were not found to differ between the two schedules. Vaccinee samples came from UK trials COV001 and COV002, including a single-blind randomized controlled phase 2/3 trial of AZD1222 (ChAdOx1 nCoV-19) in healthy adults. Trial participant PBMC samples were collected at day 0 and day 28 after the second dose for TCRbeta chain sequencing.

As regards this clone: The target of this receptor is not known. No base quality values were provided; no much bigger clone lies one nucleotide off.

The CDR3 regions of human TCRbeta chains were analyzed by immunosequencing. In the original analysis: TCRs in the repertoires were matched against a reference library of SARS-CoV-2-specific TCRs that had been generated with the MIRA antigen-specificity platform. Breadth meant the fraction of unique TCRs that were SARS-CoV-2-associated, whereas depth meant the fraction of total T cells that were SARS-CoV-2-associated. Using the MIRA data, each spike-specific TCR was assigned both to the spike region to which the TCR was reactive and to a CD4 or CD8 class. Log10-transformed breadth and depth values were compared by one-way ANOVA with Sidak's multiple comparisons tests. This is the immuneACCESS table as TCRdb keeps it, with only in-frame sequences that have V and J called. A part of the clones is gone; compared with another copy, unresolved V genes explain less than half, and the rest is unexplained. V, J and clone size reflect that table, while D and trimming were determined from the DNA. In this sample the table shows 100,000 to 130,000 clones, 80% to 95% of which occur a single time. Roughly 6.2% of the sample lies in the top ten.

The chain links TRBV5-1 with TRBJ2-1; 8 junctional bases match TRBD2. The sequence was obtained from an adult who received the AZD1222 COVID-19 vaccine. The starting material was peripheral blood, obtained 28 days after the second AZD1222 dose. The bases read TGCGCCAGCAGTCAGGAGGTCCTAGCGGGTTCTATGTACAATGAGCAGTTCTTC. It specifies CASSQEVLAGSMYNEQFF.